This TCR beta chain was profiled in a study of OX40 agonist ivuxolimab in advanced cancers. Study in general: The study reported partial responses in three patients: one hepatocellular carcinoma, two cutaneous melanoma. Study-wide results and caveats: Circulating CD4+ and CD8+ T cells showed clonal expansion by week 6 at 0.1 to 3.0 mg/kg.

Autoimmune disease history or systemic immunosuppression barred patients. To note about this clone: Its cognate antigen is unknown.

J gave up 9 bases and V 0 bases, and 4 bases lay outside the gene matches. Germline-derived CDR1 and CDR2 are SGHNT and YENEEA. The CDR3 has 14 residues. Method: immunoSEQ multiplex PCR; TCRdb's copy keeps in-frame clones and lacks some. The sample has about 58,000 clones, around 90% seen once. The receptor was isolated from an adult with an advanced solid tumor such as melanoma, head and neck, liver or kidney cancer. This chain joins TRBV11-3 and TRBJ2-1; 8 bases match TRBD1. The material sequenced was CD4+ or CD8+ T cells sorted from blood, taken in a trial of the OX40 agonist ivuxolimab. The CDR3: CASSLEQGESEQFF. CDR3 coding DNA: TGTGCCAGCAGCTTAGAACAGGGGGAGAGTGAGCAGTTCTTC.